What follows are 2 T cell receptor beta chains derived from one specimen sequenced in a study of shared clonotypes between healthy human individuals. Terminally differentiated effector memory CD45RA+ cells were left out of the naive CD8 fraction, which was CD45RO-negative and positively selected for CCR7. Clones were read by immunoSEQ multiplex PCR, and TCRdb kept only the in-frame ones, dropping some. The sample records 630,000 or so clones, roughly 98% being singletons. Sequenced input: naive CD8+ T cells sorted from blood. Receptors originate from a man aged 25 to 40 in good health.

Comment on this clone: The identical CDR3 is also encoded by other nucleotide sequences in the sample. This chain joins TRBV6-1 and TRBJ1-1; D is uncertain. The V and J ends lost 8 bases and 0 bases respectively, with 10 bases between them. Germline lookup yields CDR1 MNHNS and CDR2 SASEGT. The CDR3 consists of 13 residues. The CDR3 here is CASRGVLNTEAFF. CDR3 DNA: TGTGCCAGCCGAGGCGTACTGAACACTGAAGCTTTCTTT.

V usage is TRBV7-9 and J usage is TRBJ1-5, with 8 bases matching TRBD1. V gave up 4 bases and J gave up 4 bases; unmatched junction bases: 6. The CDR3 totals 15 residues. Per the germline V gene, CDR1 is SEHNR and CDR2 is FQNEAQ (reference sequence). This chain's CDR3 is CASSSQGGPNQPQHF. For the CDR3, the DNA is TGTGCCAGCAGCTCACAGGGGGGACCGAATCAGCCCCAGCATTTT.